These T cell receptor beta chains were read from a single sample in a study of blood T cell repertoires in COVID-19. Repertoires were generated with immunoSEQ multiplex PCR, while TCRdb's copy carries only in-frame clones and drops some. In the table there are over 150,000 clones, roughly 87% of which are singletons. Sequencing was performed on PBMCs or T cells enriched from blood (not recorded which). These TCRs come from a woman aged 50 to 60 who had recovered from COVID-19. The CDR3 runs from the conserved cysteine through the conserved F or W. The D gene is left open where the match is weak. Expanded clones are given a class, and other clones once, few, many or no size at all.

TRBJ2-5 | - | - | TRBV29-1 | TGCAGCGTTGATAGAGCGGTCCAAGAGACCCAGTACTTC | CSVDRAVQETQYF
TRBJ2-2 | - | - | TRBV4-1 | TGCGCCAGCAGACCTATAGGACAGAGGGGGACCGGGGAGCTGTTTTTT | CASRPIGQRGTGELFF
TRBJ1-4 | - | TRBD1 | TRBV27 | TGTGCCAGCAGTCCTGGGACAGGGTGGGGATCTAATGAAAAACTGTTTTTT | CASSPGTGWGSNEKLFF
TRBJ1-1 | - | - | TRBV19 | TGTGCCAGTAGTATGAACCGGCAGGCGAACACTGAAGCTTTCTTT | CASSMNRQANTEAFF
TRBJ1-2 | - | - | TRBV24-1 | TGTGCCACCAGTGACTACGGGGGTGGCTACACCTTC | CATSDYGGGYTF
TRBJ2-3 | - | TRBD2 | TRBV7-2 | TGTGCCAGCAGCTTAGAGGGACTAGCGGGGGATACGCAGTATTTT | CASSLEGLAGDTQYF
TRBJ1-1 | - | TRBD1 | TRBV7-2 | TGTGCCAGCAGCTTAGTCACAGGGGGTAGGACTGAAGCTTTCTTT | CASSLVTGGRTEAFF
TRBJ2-5 | - | - | TRBV5-1 | TGCGCCAGCAGCTTGGACCCTATCGGGCAAGAGACCCAGTACTTC | CASSLDPIGQETQYF
TRBJ2-2 | once | TRBD2 | TRBV30 | TGTGCCAGACGAAGCGGGACGAACACCGGGGAGCTGTTTTTT | CARRSGTNTGELFF
TRBJ2-1 | - | TRBD1 | TRBV18 | TGTGCCAGCTCACCGGGACAGTCCTCCTACAATGAGCAGTTCTTC | CASSPGQSSYNEQFF
TRBJ1-3 | - | TRBD1 | TRBV3-1/TRBV3-2 | TGTGCCAGCAGCCAAGAATTGAGGACAGGTCACGGAAACACCATATATTTT | CASSQELRTGHGNTIYF
TRBJ2-7 | - | TRBD2 | TRBV6-6 | TGTGCCAGCAGTTCAACCCCGGGACTAGCGGCTTTT | CASSSTPGLAAF
TRBJ2-7 | - | - | TRBV4-2 | TGTGCCAGCAGCTATGGAGTGACCGGGGTGCGGTCCTACGAGCAGTACTTC | CASSYGVTGVRSYEQYF
TRBJ2-1 | - | - | TRBV2 | TGTGCCAGCAGTGAACGTCTACGGCGGGGGCCGAACAATGAGCAGTTCTTC | CASSERLRRGPNNEQFF
TRBJ2-7 | - | - | TRBV28 | TGTGCCAGCTCCAGACAGGCGTACGAGCAGTACTTC | CASSRQAYEQYF
TRBJ1-4 | - | - | TRBV3-1/TRBV3-2 | TGTGCCAGCAGCCCAGGATTGAGTCCGAATGAAAAACTGTTTTTT | CASSPGLSPNEKLFF
TRBJ2-5 | few | TRBD2 | TRBV11-3 | TGTGCCAGCAGCACCAGGATACTAGCGGGAAAAGAGACCCAGTACTTC | CASSTRILAGKETQYF
TRBJ2-3 | - | - | TRBV7-2 | TGTGCCAGCACCCGACCGGGGGCGGGGGCCACAGATACGCAGTATTTT | CASTRPGAGATDTQYF
TRBJ2-1 | - | TRBD1 | TRBV7-4 | TGTGCCCCCGGACAGGGGTCTTCCTACAATGAGCAGTTCTTC | CAPGQGSSYNEQFF
TRBJ1-2 | once | TRBD1 | TRBV28 | TGTGCTATTCGCAGGGGGGCTAACTATGGCTACACCTTC | CAIRRGANYGYTF
TRBJ2-3 | - | TRBD2 | TRBV7-2 | TGTGCCAGCAGCCCGGGACTAGCGATGAACACAGATACGCAGTATTTT | CASSPGLAMNTDTQYF
TRBJ2-1 | - | TRBD1 | TRBV6-6 | TGTGCCAGCAGTTACGTCGACAGGGGGCATCATGAGCAGTTCTTC | CASSYVDRGHHEQFF
TRBJ2-7 | - | TRBD2 | TRBV5-5 | TGTGCCAGCAGCACCTCCAATAGCGGGAGGCTCTACGAGCAGTACTTC | CASSTSNSGRLYEQYF
TRBJ1-2 | - | TRBD1 | TRBV28 | TGTGCCAGCGGAACTACAGGGGGCAACTATGGCTACACCTTC | CASGTTGGNYGYTF
TRBJ2-4 | - | - | TRBV18 | TGTGCCAGCTCACCACCGGCAGGGGGGACCAAAAACATTCAGTACTTC | CASSPPAGGTKNIQYF
TRBJ2-1 | - | - | TRBV29-1 | TGCAGCGTTGAAGGGGTTACGGAGACTACCCTGATCTCCTACAATGAGCAGTTCTTC | CSVEGVTETTLISYNEQFF
TRBJ1-1 | - | - | TRBV5-1 | TGCGCCAGCAGCTTGCTACAGGGTAACACTGAAGCTTTCTTT | CASSLLQGNTEAFF
TRBJ2-5 | - | - | TRBV7-6 | TGTGCCAGCAGCGGGTGGGAGGCTCAAGAGACCCAGTACTTC | CASSGWEAQETQYF
TRBJ2-7 | - | - | TRBV21-1 | TGTGCCAGCAGCAAACCTAGCGCGGGGACTCATATTTGGGAGGCGGACTACGAGCAGTACTTC | CASSKPSAGTHIWEADYEQYF
TRBJ1-4 | - | TRBD1 | TRBV2 | TGTGCCAGCAGTATGACAGGGGGGAGGGAAAAACTGTTTTTT | CASSMTGGREKLFF
TRBJ2-1 | - | TRBD2 | TRBV19 | TGTGCCAGTAGTCCGGCTAGCGGGAGCTATGAGCAGTTCTTC | CASSPASGSYEQFF